Below, 20 T cell receptor beta chains from the same sample are listed, as sequenced in a study of PD-L1 blockade in urothelial cancer. This sample's time point: peripheral blood 6 weeks after treatment start. Profiled with immunoSEQ multiplex PCR; TCRdb holds only in-frame clones, not every one. The data contain tens of thousands of clones, 85% to 90% of them seen just once; the ten biggest clones take up about 11%. Sequences were derived from PBMCs, sampled around atezolizumab (anti-PD-L1) treatment. These receptors were obtained from a man between 60 and 75 years old with urothelial cancer.

The gene calls are TRBV9 and TRBJ1-3; D unresolved. Trimming pared 6 bases from V and 1 base from J, leaving 8 bases between. Germline V lookup: CDR1 SGDLS, CDR2 YYNGEE. The CDR3 is 13 amino acids. The CDR3 sequence: CASTRGSGNTIYF. As DNA, the CDR3 is TGTGCCAGCACCCGCGGATCTGGAAACACCATATATTTT.

The chain links TRBV13 to TRBJ2-7; D is ambiguous. Between the trimmed V and J ends, which lost 2 bases and 3 bases, there was a span of 11 bases. Per germline, CDR1 PRHDT and CDR2 FYEKMQ (reference sequence). This CDR3 spans 14 amino acids. CDR3 sequence reads: CASSLMSNLYEQYF. CDR3 nucleotides: TGTGCCAGCAGCTTAATGAGTAACCTCTACGAGCAGTACTTC. Full variable domain (outside the CDR3, taken from reference TRBV13 and TRBJ2-7): AAGVIQSPRHLIKEKRETATLKCYPIPRHDTVYWYQQGPGQDPQFLISFYEKMQSDKGSIPDRFSAQQFSDYHSELNMSSLELGDSALYFCASSLMSNLYEQYFGPGTRLTVT.

The rearrangement uses TRBV6-5 and TRBJ2-7, with a tentative D call TRBD1 (7 bases). The V gene lost 5 bases and the J gene lost 3 bases, with 17 bases spanning the gap. The CDR3 totals 15 residues. Per the germline V gene, CDR1 is MNHEY and CDR2 is SVGAGI. The CDR3 nucleotides read TGTGCCAGCAGTAGCTACAGGGGAGGTCGCTACGAGCAGTACTTC. Protein: CASSSYRGGRYEQYF.

V gene TRBV19 combines with J gene TRBJ2-1; 8 positions match TRBD2. With 8 bases clipped from V and 3 bases from J, the junction kept 6 bases outside the gene matches. Germline V gene lookup returns CDR1 LNHDA and CDR2 SQIVND (reference sequence). CDR3 size: 14 residues. CDR3 residues: CASLRGGLYNEQFF. The CDR3 DNA reads as TGTGCCAGTTTACGGGGGGGCCTCTACAATGAGCAGTTCTTC. Full variable domain (rest looked up from reference TRBV19 and TRBJ2-1): DGGITQSPKYLFRKEGQNVTLSCEQNLNHDAMYWYRQDPGQGLRLIYYSQIVNDFQKGDIAEGYSVSREKKESFPLTVTSAQKNPTAFYLCASLRGGLYNEQFFGPGTRLTVL.

The chain uses TRBV10-3 and TRBJ2-6; 8 bases are shared with TRBD1. Looked up from germline, CDR1 is ENHRY and CDR2 is SYGVKD. J gave up 0 bases and V 2 bases, and 9 bases lay outside the gene matches. The CDR3 has 19 amino acids. DNA for the CDR3: TGTGCCATCAGTGAGGCCCGACAGGGGTCAAACTCTGGGGCCAACGTCCTGACTTTC. Translating gives CAISEARQGSNSGANVLTF.

The V and J genes are TRBV27 and TRBJ1-2; 7 nucleotides agree with TRBD1. The CDR3 runs to 14 residues. After removal of 6 bases from V and 0 bases from J, the junction contained 4 bases not matched to a gene. Germline CDR1 reads MNHEY; CDR2 reads SMNVEV (reference sequence). In nucleotides, the CDR3 is TGTGCCAGCAGGAGGGACAGCGCTAACTATGGCTACACCTTC. Translation gives CASRRDSANYGYTF.

This clone was recorded once. The chain recombines TRBV5-1 with TRBJ1-4; 7 nucleotides line up with TRBD1. The CDR3 loop spans 15 amino acids. Germline V gene lookup returns CDR1 SGHRS and CDR2 YFSETQ. The trim removed 4 bases at V and 0 bases at J, leaving 3 bases unmatched. CDR3 bases: TGCGCCAGCAGCGAAACAGGGGCAACTAATGAAAAACTGTTTTTT. It codes for CASSETGATNEKLFF.

CDR3 sequence (DNA): TGTGCCAGTAGTACTTCGACCCAGGGCACTGAAGCTTTCTTT. It yields the protein CASSTSTQGTEAFF. The chain has TRBV19 and TRBJ1-1, with D maybe TRBD1 (5 bases). Trimming stripped 4 bases from V and 4 bases from J, with 13 bases between. This CDR3 is 14 amino acids long. From germline, CDR1 is LNHDA and CDR2 SQIVND (reference sequence).

This clone was picked up a small number of times. This chain uses TRBV7-2 with TRBJ2-2; TRBD1 agrees at 7 bases. This CDR3 region has 15 residues. The germline V gene has CDR1 SGHTA and CDR2 FQGNSA. Trimming at V came to 5 bases and at J to 5 bases, leaving 8 bases not matched to a gene. The CDR3 region has the DNA TGTGCCAGCAGCCCCCAAGGGACAGCTACCGGGGAGCTGTTTTTT. It codes for CASSPQGTATGELFF. Complete variable domain (other parts from reference TRBV7-2 and TRBJ2-2): GAGVSQSPSNKVTEKGKDVELRCDPISGHTALYWYRQSLGQGLEFLIYFQGNSAPDKSGLPSDRFSAERTGGSVSTLTIQRTQQEDSAVYLCASSPQGTATGELFFGEGSRLTVL.

The CDR3 is CASSPSGKGRETQYF. DNA for the CDR3: TGTGCCAGCAGTCCTAGCGGGAAAGGTCGGGAGACCCAGTACTTC. The V call is TRBV7-9, the J call TRBJ2-5; 9 positions agree with TRBD2. Unmatched junction bases numbered 10, after V lost 6 bases and J lost 5 bases. The CDR3 spans 15 residues. CDR1 SEHNR and CDR2 FQNEAQ come from the germline V gene (reference sequence).

This chain connects TRBV19 to TRBJ2-6; no clear D gene. Per germline, CDR1 LNHDA and CDR2 SQIVND (reference sequence). The CDR3 extends over 15 amino acids. Trimming cost V 10 bases and J 9 bases, with 22 bases left between them. The CDR3 is CATLDPRIGNNVLTF. Here the CDR3 DNA reads TGTGCCACCCTAGACCCCCGGATAGGAAACAACGTCCTGACTTTC.

The chain uses TRBV10-2 and TRBJ2-1, with 9 nucleotides matching TRBD2. Germline V gene data show CDR1 as WSHSY and CDR2 as SAAADI. V was clipped by 6 bases and J by 3 bases; unmatched bases: 3. This CDR3 region has 14 residues. The DNA for the CDR3 is TGCGCCAGCAGCCTAGCGGGACTCTACAATGAGCAGTTCTTC. Protein product: CASSLAGLYNEQFF.

The gene calls are TRBV6-1 and TRBJ1-2; D is possibly TRBD1 (5 bases). The CDR3 contains 14 residues. Germline assignment: CDR1 MNHNS and CDR2 SASEGT. Trimming stripped 6 bases from V and 1 base from J, with 12 bases between. The CDR3 reads CASRMGDFNYGYTF. CDR3 sequence (DNA): TGTGCCAGCAGGATGGGGGACTTTAACTATGGCTACACCTTC.

The rearrangement links TRBV23-1 to TRBJ2-5, with D unresolved. TRBV23-1 is assigned to the ORF class and has an uncertain function. The V gene lost 7 bases and the J gene lost 2 bases, with 14 bases spanning the gap. The CDR3 extends over 14 amino acids. As DNA, the CDR3 is TGCGCCAGCAACCCTGGGCCCAGGCAAGAGACCCAGTACTTC. It yields the protein CASNPGPRQETQYF.

The chain is built from TRBV5-4 and TRBJ2-7, with 10 bases matching TRBD2. CDR3 length: 16 residues. Germline CDR1 is SGHNT and CDR2 is YYREEE (reference sequence). Losses at the gene ends were 0 bases for V and 5 bases for J; bases not matched to a gene: 8. The CDR3 region has the DNA TGTGCCAGCAGCTTGGAGCTTCTAGCGGGAGTCGACGAGCAGTACTTC. Its protein is CASSLELLAGVDEQYF.

The rearrangement joins TRBV4-3 to TRBJ2-5; possibly TRBD1 for D (6 bases). The J call may not be correct, given that the DNA end is closer to TRBJ2-7. This CDR3 spans 15 amino acids. Per germline, CDR1 LGHNA and CDR2 YSLEER. The CDR3 spells CASSQGVQGSYEQYF. CDR3 bases: TGCGCCAGCAGCCAAGGGGTACAGGGCTCCTACGAGCAGTACTTC.

The chain recombines TRBV7-2 with TRBJ1-1; tentative D call: TRBD1 (6 bases). Deletions cut 5 bases from V and 1 base from J, with 8 bases between. CDR3 length: 13 residues. Germline-derived CDR1 and CDR2 are SGHTA and FQGNSA. CDR3 coding DNA: TGTGCCAGCAGCACGGGACAGAACACTGAAGCTTTCTTT. Translated: CASSTGQNTEAFF.

The CDR3 loop is CASSSQGVWTDTQYF. CDR3 in DNA: TGTGCCAGCAGCTCTCAGGGGGTTTGGACAGATACGCAGTATTTT. The V call is TRBV7-8, the J call TRBJ2-3; 7 bases line up with TRBD1. This CDR3 has 15 amino acids. Germline V gene data show CDR1 as SGHVS and CDR2 as FQNEAQ. V lost 4 bases to trimming and J lost 3 bases; unmatched junction nucleotides: 7.

This clone turned up a few times. The V gene is TRBV30, the J gene TRBJ1-1; no clear D gene. Germline values: CDR1 GTSNPN, CDR2 SVGIG (reference sequence). CDR3 size: 11 residues. The CDR3 coding sequence is TGTGTTTACGGAGGGAACACTGAAGCTTTCTTT. This encodes CVYGGNTEAFF.

V and J are TRBV29-1 and TRBJ2-7; TRBD1 might be the D (6 bases). The germline gives CDR1 SQVTM, CDR2 ANQGSEA. V was clipped by 3 bases and J by 3 bases, with 12 bases between them. CDR3 size: 13 residues. The CDR3, as DNA: TGCAGCGTTGAGGCCAAGGACAGCTACGAGCAGTACTTC. This sequence encodes CSVEAKDSYEQYF.